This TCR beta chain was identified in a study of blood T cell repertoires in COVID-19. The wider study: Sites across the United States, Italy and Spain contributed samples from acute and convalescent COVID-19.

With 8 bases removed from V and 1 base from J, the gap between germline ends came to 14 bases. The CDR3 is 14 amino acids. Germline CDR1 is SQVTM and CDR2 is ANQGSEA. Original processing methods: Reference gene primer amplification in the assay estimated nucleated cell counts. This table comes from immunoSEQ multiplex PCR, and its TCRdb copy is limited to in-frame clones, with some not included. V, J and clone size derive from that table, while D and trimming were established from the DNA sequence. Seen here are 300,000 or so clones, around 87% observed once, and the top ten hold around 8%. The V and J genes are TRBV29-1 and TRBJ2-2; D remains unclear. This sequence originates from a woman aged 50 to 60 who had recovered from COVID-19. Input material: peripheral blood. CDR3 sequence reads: CSSQFGGNTGELFF. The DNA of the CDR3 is TGCAGCTCGCAGTTCGGCGGGAACACCGGGGAGCTGTTTTTT.